This T cell receptor beta chain is from a study of blood T cells in healthy people across ages. The CDR3 contains 16 residues. Between the trimmed V and J ends, which lost 3 bases and 1 base, there was a span of 10 bases. Germline-derived CDR1 and CDR2 are SGHTA and FQGNSA. This clonotype appeared a few times. The extraction recovered at least 5 micrograms of total RNA per sample. A J-beta primer mix and a sample-barcoded 5' primer were used in a second PCR of about 7 to 12 cycles. The authors tagged each cDNA molecule using a template-switch adaptor with 12 random nucleotides. Via MiXCR, TCRdb re-called the 5' RACE reads, giving one row per CDR3 protein. The sample shows 700,000 or so distinct CDR3 sequences, over 40% of them seen only once.

What was sequenced was blood. The TCR originated in a man at least 80 years old in good health. The rearrangement links TRBV7-2 to TRBJ2-6; D might be TRBD1 or TRBD2, each matching 5 bases. The DNA of the CDR3 is TGTGCCAGCAGCTTGGGACGGCAATCTGGGGCCAACGTCCTGACTTTC. This gives the protein CASSLGRQSGANVLTF.